Listed below are T cell receptor beta chains from one sample, sequenced in a study of blood T cell repertoires in COVID-19. Assay used: immunoSEQ multiplex PCR; TCRdb lists only in-frame clones, some missing. This sample has about 240,000 clones, with around 83% found just once. The specimen was peripheral blood. The receptors were sampled from a woman of 80 years or more with acute or convalescent COVID-19. Each CDR3 is given with its conserved first and last residue. The D gene is left open where the match is weak. Clone size is given for some rows only: seen once, a few or many times, or a class if the clone is expanded.

cdr3_nt: TGTGCCAGCAGCATACGAAGCGGGGGGTCCGAGCAGTACTTC; cdr3_aa: CASSIRSGGSEQYF; clone_size: .; d_call: TRBD2; v_call: TRBV5-4; j_call: TRBJ2-7
cdr3_nt: TGTGCCAGCAGCTCCCAGACAGGGGTTACCACTGAAGCTTTCTTT; cdr3_aa: CASSSQTGVTTEAFF; clone_size: .; d_call: TRBD1; v_call: TRBV7-2; j_call: TRBJ1-1
cdr3_nt: TGTGCCAGCATCCCGATCCCGGGACAGGGGACGTTAAGTGGGGCCAACGTCCTGACTTTC; cdr3_aa: CASIPIPGQGTLSGANVLTF; clone_size: .; d_call: TRBD1; v_call: TRBV5-5; j_call: TRBJ2-6
cdr3_nt: TGTGCCAGCAGTGAATGGGCAGGGAAGGGCTACGAGCAGTACTTC; cdr3_aa: CASSEWAGKGYEQYF; clone_size: .; d_call: .; v_call: TRBV2; j_call: TRBJ2-7
cdr3_nt: TGTGCCATCACCGAGGGGGGGGGTCGCGACACTGAAGCTTTCTTT; cdr3_aa: CAITEGGGRDTEAFF; clone_size: .; d_call: .; v_call: TRBV10-3; j_call: TRBJ1-1
cdr3_nt: TGTGCCAGCAGTCGCGACAGGCTAAGCTCCTACGAGCAGTACTTC; cdr3_aa: CASSRDRLSSYEQYF; clone_size: few; d_call: .; v_call: TRBV28; j_call: TRBJ2-7
cdr3_nt: TGTGCCAGCTCGCGGGACCGGGATACGCAGTATTTT; cdr3_aa: CASSRDRDTQYF; clone_size: once; d_call: .; v_call: TRBV18; j_call: TRBJ2-3
cdr3_nt: TGTGCCAGCAGTGAAGAAAGGGGAATCAATCAGCCCCAGCATTTT; cdr3_aa: CASSEERGINQPQHF; clone_size: .; d_call: .; v_call: TRBV2; j_call: TRBJ1-5
cdr3_nt: TGTGCCAGCAGTTCCCGTCCTAATGAAAAACTGTTTTTT; cdr3_aa: CASSSRPNEKLFF; clone_size: .; d_call: .; v_call: TRBV27; j_call: TRBJ1-4
cdr3_nt: TGTGCCAGCAGCCATCTAGGGGTATCTGGAAACACCATATATTTT; cdr3_aa: CASSHLGVSGNTIYF; clone_size: .; d_call: .; v_call: TRBV14; j_call: TRBJ1-3
cdr3_nt: TGTGCCAGCAGCATGGACAGGGGAAAGACCCAGTACTTC; cdr3_aa: CASSMDRGKTQYF; clone_size: .; d_call: TRBD1; v_call: TRBV5-6; j_call: TRBJ2-5
cdr3_nt: TGCGCCAGCAGCCAAACCCCCGGGACATCTAGTGAAAAACTGTTTTTT; cdr3_aa: CASSQTPGTSSEKLFF; clone_size: .; d_call: .; v_call: TRBV4-1; j_call: TRBJ1-4
cdr3_nt: TGCGCCAGCAGCCAAGATGTAGACTACAATGAGCAGTTCTTC; cdr3_aa: CASSQDVDYNEQFF; clone_size: .; d_call: .; v_call: TRBV4-1; j_call: TRBJ2-1
cdr3_nt: TGTGCCACCCAACCGACGGGGGGAATTGCTGGAAACACCATATATTTT; cdr3_aa: CATQPTGGIAGNTIYF; clone_size: .; d_call: .; v_call: TRBV15; j_call: TRBJ1-3
cdr3_nt: TGTGCCTGGAGTGTCTCAGGGGGTCGCGGTCAGCCCCAGCATTTT; cdr3_aa: CAWSVSGGRGQPQHF; clone_size: few; d_call: TRBD1; v_call: TRBV30; j_call: TRBJ1-5
cdr3_nt: TGTGCCAGCAGCGCAGGACTAGCGGGGTCCCTTGAGCAGTTCTTC; cdr3_aa: CASSAGLAGSLEQFF; clone_size: .; d_call: TRBD2; v_call: TRBV9; j_call: TRBJ2-1
cdr3_nt: TGTGCCAGCAGCTTGCGTGGGACTCTTAACTATGGCTACACCTTC; cdr3_aa: CASSLRGTLNYGYTF; clone_size: .; d_call: .; v_call: TRBV5-6; j_call: TRBJ1-2
cdr3_nt: TGTGCCAGCACTTCACAGGGTAGCGGGGAGCTGTTTTTT; cdr3_aa: CASTSQGSGELFF; clone_size: .; d_call: .; v_call: TRBV2; j_call: TRBJ2-2
cdr3_nt: TGTGCCAGCAGCGCACGACAGGGCAGCTCTGGAAACACCATATATTTT; cdr3_aa: CASSARQGSSGNTIYF; clone_size: once; d_call: TRBD1; v_call: TRBV9; j_call: TRBJ1-3
cdr3_nt: TGTGCCAGCATCGGTAAAGGGGGCCCTACCCAAACATACGAGCAGTACTTC; cdr3_aa: CASIGKGGPTQTYEQYF; clone_size: once; d_call: TRBD1; v_call: TRBV7-9; j_call: TRBJ2-7
cdr3_nt: TGTGCCTGGACGGACAGGCTGAATTCACCCCTCCACTTT; cdr3_aa: CAWTDRLNSPLHF; clone_size: .; d_call: TRBD1; v_call: TRBV30; j_call: TRBJ1-6
cdr3_nt: TGTGCCAGCGAGTTAGCGCCGAACACCGGGGAGCTGTTTTTT; cdr3_aa: CASELAPNTGELFF; clone_size: once; d_call: .; v_call: TRBV2; j_call: TRBJ2-2
cdr3_nt: TGTGCCAGCAGTTTCCAAACTGAAGCTTTCTTT; cdr3_aa: CASSFQTEAFF; clone_size: .; d_call: .; v_call: TRBV12-3/TRBV12-4; j_call: TRBJ1-1
cdr3_nt: TGTGCCAGCAGCTGGGCCCAGACAAACGGGGAGCTGTTTTTT; cdr3_aa: CASSWAQTNGELFF; clone_size: .; d_call: .; v_call: TRBV5-6; j_call: TRBJ2-2
cdr3_nt: TGTGCCAGCAGCCCCCCGCCGGGTAGCGGGGGGCCACCCACGCAGTATTTT; cdr3_aa: CASSPPPGSGGPPTQYF; clone_size: once; d_call: TRBD2; v_call: TRBV11-2; j_call: TRBJ2-3
cdr3_nt: TGTGCCAGCAGCTTGGGGACAGGGGGCTTAAGTGAAAAACTGTTTTTT; cdr3_aa: CASSLGTGGLSEKLFF; clone_size: .; d_call: TRBD1; v_call: TRBV7-9; j_call: TRBJ1-4
cdr3_nt: TGTGCCACCAGCAGAGTCAGGGGTGCTAATGAAAAACTGTTTTTT; cdr3_aa: CATSRVRGANEKLFF; clone_size: once; d_call: .; v_call: TRBV15; j_call: TRBJ1-4
cdr3_nt: TGTGCCATCAGTGATGAGGAGGGGAGGTACTATGGCTACACCTTC; cdr3_aa: CAISDEEGRYYGYTF; clone_size: .; d_call: .; v_call: TRBV10-3; j_call: TRBJ1-2
cdr3_nt: TGTGCCAGCTTCAGCGGGGGGGCCGTGGATACGCAGTATTTT; cdr3_aa: CASFSGGAVDTQYF; clone_size: .; d_call: TRBD2; v_call: TRBV7-2; j_call: TRBJ2-3
cdr3_nt: TGTGCCAGCAGACCTACAGGGGACTTATCCTACGAGCAGTACTTC; cdr3_aa: CASRPTGDLSYEQYF; clone_size: .; d_call: .; v_call: TRBV6-5; j_call: TRBJ2-7
cdr3_nt: TGTGCCAGCAGCGCGACAGGGGGCGGTCAGCCCCAGCATTTT; cdr3_aa: CASSATGGGQPQHF; clone_size: .; d_call: TRBD1; v_call: TRBV9; j_call: TRBJ1-5
cdr3_nt: TGTGCCAGCAGCTTTGGAGGGGTTTTAAACGAAAAACTGTTTTTT; cdr3_aa: CASSFGGVLNEKLFF; clone_size: .; d_call: .; v_call: TRBV11-2; j_call: TRBJ1-4
cdr3_nt: TGCGCCAGCAGCCCCCAAGGCAGGGGGAAGGGCGAGCAGTACTTC; cdr3_aa: CASSPQGRGKGEQYF; clone_size: .; d_call: TRBD1; v_call: TRBV5-1; j_call: TRBJ2-7
cdr3_nt: TGTGCCAGCAGTAAACAGGGGGCAGAGACCCAGTACTTC; cdr3_aa: CASSKQGAETQYF; clone_size: .; d_call: TRBD1; v_call: TRBV2; j_call: TRBJ2-5
cdr3_nt: TGTGCCAGCAGTTTATTCCTACGAGGGCCGGCGGACGGGTCCTCCTATAATTCACCCCTCCACTTT; cdr3_aa: CASSLFLRGPADGSSYNSPLHF; clone_size: .; d_call: .; v_call: TRBV27; j_call: TRBJ1-6
cdr3_nt: TGTGCCAGCTCACCACCGGTGGCAGATCTCTTTGCAACTAATGAAAAACTGTTTTTT; cdr3_aa: CASSPPVADLFATNEKLFF; clone_size: .; d_call: .; v_call: TRBV18; j_call: TRBJ1-4
cdr3_nt: TGCAGCGTTGATGTCGGCGGGGGGGCCAGCGAGACCCAGTACTTC; cdr3_aa: CSVDVGGGASETQYF; clone_size: .; d_call: TRBD2; v_call: TRBV29-1; j_call: TRBJ2-5
cdr3_nt: TGTGCCAGCAGCTGGGACAGCTATGGCTACACCTTC; cdr3_aa: CASSWDSYGYTF; clone_size: few; d_call: TRBD1; v_call: TRBV28; j_call: TRBJ1-2
cdr3_nt: TGTGCCAGCAGCGGGGCAGGGAGGGACGAGCAGTACTTC; cdr3_aa: CASSGAGRDEQYF; clone_size: .; d_call: TRBD2; v_call: TRBV27; j_call: TRBJ2-7
cdr3_nt: TGTGCCAGCAGCTCGATGCCGGGACAGGGGATAACCGGGGAGCTGTTTTTT; cdr3_aa: CASSSMPGQGITGELFF; clone_size: once; d_call: TRBD1; v_call: TRBV7-3; j_call: TRBJ2-2
cdr3_nt: TGTGCCAGCAGTTTCAGGGAATACAATGAGCAGTTCTTC; cdr3_aa: CASSFREYNEQFF; clone_size: .; d_call: .; v_call: TRBV2; j_call: TRBJ2-1
cdr3_nt: TGTGCCAGCAGCCACGGGACACACCTGGTTGGCTACACCTTC; cdr3_aa: CASSHGTHLVGYTF; clone_size: .; d_call: .; v_call: TRBV5-6; j_call: TRBJ1-2
cdr3_nt: TGTGCCACCAGCAGAGTACCGAGTGGAGGGAACGAGCAGTACTTC; cdr3_aa: CATSRVPSGGNEQYF; clone_size: .; d_call: .; v_call: TRBV15; j_call: TRBJ2-7
cdr3_nt: TGTGCCAGCAGTTACTCTCGGTTCTACGAGCAGTACTTC; cdr3_aa: CASSYSRFYEQYF; clone_size: few; d_call: .; v_call: TRBV6-5; j_call: TRBJ2-7